There are a few counts of the clone carrying this T cell receptor beta chain. The V gene's germline CDR1 is MNHNS and CDR2 SASEGT. This CDR3 contains 21 residues. Trimming pared 5 bases from V and 3 bases from J, leaving 32 bases between. The sample comes from a study of blood T cells in healthy people across ages. Through a sample-barcoded 5' primer and a J-beta primer mix, a second PCR was run for roughly 6 to 11 cycles. The authors tagged each cDNA molecule using a template-switch adaptor with 12 random nucleotides. Every sample gave at least 2.5 million paired-end reads containing CDR3. TCRdb analysed the 5' RACE reads with MiXCR anew, one entry per CDR3 protein. The table has about 1,500,000 distinct CDR3 sequences, over 25% seen once.

Sequenced material: blood. The chain joins TRBV6-1 to TRBJ2-1, with D possibly matching TRBD2 (6 bases). The source is a woman aged 25 to 39 in good health. The CDR3 here is CASSLGGVVRLNGKSYNEQFF. DNA of the CDR3: TGTGCCAGCAGTCTCGGGGGAGTTGTTAGGTTAAACGGGAAGAGCTACAATGAGCAGTTCTTC.